This record concerns one TCR beta chain sequence. Looked up from germline, CDR1 is MNHEY and CDR2 is SMNVEV (reference sequence). The CDR3 totals 17 residues. V was pared by 4 bases and J by 7 bases, with 12 bases of the junction left unmatched. The sample comes from a study of blood T cell repertoires in COVID-19. The data were produced by immunoSEQ multiplex PCR, yet TCRdb's version contains in-frame clones alone and is incomplete. This sample has 220,000 or so clones, with almost 85% found just once. The rearrangement links TRBV27 to TRBJ2-1; 11 bases match TRBD2. The sequencing sample was made of peripheral blood. The receptor's source is an elderly woman with acute or convalescent COVID-19. The CDR3 loop reads CASSSQITSGSPNEQFF. The CDR3 DNA reads TGTGCCAGCAGTTCCCAAATAACTAGCGGGAGCCCTAATGAGCAGTTCTTC.